The rows below give T cell receptor beta chains drawn from one sample of a study of beta chain features in type 1 diabetes. TCRdb's copy holds only in-frame clones and misses some; the assay was immunoSEQ multiplex PCR. The sample yields 130,000 or so clones, 9% to 10% seen once. The sample comprised central memory CD4+ T cells from blood. These receptors all come from a woman aged 40 to 50 in good health. The CDR3 runs from the conserved cysteine through the conserved F or W.

V gene	J gene	CDR3 protein
TRBV6-1	TRBJ2-3	CASSTRGRTDTQYF
TRBV7-9	TRBJ2-3	CASSPGGLAGMAVSDTQYF
TRBV11-2	TRBJ2-7	CASNPIRTGTTPYEQYF
TRBV13	TRBJ2-1	CASSFTGTGGKFF
TRBV5-6	TRBJ2-7	CASSLGARVSYEQYF
TRBV19	TRBJ2-1	CASSTDRVQQFF
TRBV7-7	TRBJ2-5	CASSPGQFQETQYF
TRBV2	TRBJ1-1	CASIKGRVNTEAFF
TRBV5-1	TRBJ2-3	CASSLEASGGPTQYF
TRBV5-1	TRBJ2-2	CASSLVGSGTGELFF